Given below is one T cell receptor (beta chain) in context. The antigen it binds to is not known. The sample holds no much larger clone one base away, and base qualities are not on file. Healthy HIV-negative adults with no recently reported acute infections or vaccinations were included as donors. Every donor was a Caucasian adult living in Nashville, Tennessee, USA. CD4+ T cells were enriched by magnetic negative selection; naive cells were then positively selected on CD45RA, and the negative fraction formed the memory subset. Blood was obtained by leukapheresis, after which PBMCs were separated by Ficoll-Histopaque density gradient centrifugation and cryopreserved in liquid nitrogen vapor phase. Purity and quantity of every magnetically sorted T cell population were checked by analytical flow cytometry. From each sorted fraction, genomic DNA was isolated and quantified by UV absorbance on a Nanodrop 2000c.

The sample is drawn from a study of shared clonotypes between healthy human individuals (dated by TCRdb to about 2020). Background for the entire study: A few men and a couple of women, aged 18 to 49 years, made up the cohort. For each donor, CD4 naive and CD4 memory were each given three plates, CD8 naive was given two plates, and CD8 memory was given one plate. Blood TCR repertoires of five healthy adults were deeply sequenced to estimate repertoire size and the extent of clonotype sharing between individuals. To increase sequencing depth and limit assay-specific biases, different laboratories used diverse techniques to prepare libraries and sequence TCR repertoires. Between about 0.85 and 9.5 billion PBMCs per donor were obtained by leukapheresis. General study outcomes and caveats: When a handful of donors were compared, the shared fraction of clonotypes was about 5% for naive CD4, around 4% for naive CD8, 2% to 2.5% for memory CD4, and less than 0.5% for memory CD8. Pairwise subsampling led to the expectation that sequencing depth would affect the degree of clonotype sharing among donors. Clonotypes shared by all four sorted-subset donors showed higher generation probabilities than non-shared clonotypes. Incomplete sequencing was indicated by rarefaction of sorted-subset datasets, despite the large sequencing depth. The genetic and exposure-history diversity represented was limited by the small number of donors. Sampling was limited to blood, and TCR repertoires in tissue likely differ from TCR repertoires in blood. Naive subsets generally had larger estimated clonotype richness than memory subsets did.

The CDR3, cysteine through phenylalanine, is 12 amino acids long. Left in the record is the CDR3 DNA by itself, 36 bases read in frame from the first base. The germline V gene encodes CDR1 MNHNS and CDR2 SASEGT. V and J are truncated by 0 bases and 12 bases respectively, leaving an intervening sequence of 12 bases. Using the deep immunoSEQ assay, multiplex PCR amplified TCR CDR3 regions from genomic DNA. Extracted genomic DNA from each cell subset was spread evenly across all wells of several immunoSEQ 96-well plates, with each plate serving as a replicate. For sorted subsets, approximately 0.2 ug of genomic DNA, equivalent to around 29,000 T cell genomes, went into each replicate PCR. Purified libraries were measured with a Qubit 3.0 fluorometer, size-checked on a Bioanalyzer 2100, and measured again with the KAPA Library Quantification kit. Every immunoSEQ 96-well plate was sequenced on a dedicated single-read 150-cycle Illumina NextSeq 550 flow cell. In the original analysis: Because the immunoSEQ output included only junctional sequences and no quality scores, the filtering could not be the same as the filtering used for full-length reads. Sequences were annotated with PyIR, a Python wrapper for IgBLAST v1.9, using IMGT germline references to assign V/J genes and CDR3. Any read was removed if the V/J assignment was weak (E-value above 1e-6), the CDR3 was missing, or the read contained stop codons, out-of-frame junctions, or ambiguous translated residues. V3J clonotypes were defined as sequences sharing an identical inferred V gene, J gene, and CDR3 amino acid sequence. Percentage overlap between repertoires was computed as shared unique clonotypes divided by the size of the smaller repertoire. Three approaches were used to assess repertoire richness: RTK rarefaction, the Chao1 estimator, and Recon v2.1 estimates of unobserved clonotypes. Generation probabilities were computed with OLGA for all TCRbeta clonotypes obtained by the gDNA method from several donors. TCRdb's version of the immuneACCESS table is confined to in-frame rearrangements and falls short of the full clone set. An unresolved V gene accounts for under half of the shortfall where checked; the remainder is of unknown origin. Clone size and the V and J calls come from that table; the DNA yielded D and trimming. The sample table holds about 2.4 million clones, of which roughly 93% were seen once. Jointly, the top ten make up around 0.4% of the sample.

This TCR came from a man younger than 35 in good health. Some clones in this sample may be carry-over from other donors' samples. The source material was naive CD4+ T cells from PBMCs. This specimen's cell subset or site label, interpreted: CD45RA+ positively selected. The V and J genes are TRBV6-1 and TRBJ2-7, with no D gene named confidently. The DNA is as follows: TGTGCCAGCAGTGAAGCGGAGAGTAGGCTGTACTTC. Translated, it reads CASSEAESRLYF.